What follows are 4 T cell receptor beta chains derived from one specimen sequenced in a study of blood T cell repertoires in COVID-19. This table comes from immunoSEQ multiplex PCR, and its TCRdb copy is limited to in-frame clones, with some not included. The sample shows 150,000 to 200,000 clones, 90% to 95% of them seen only once. Specimen: peripheral blood. The receptors derive from a woman aged 45-59 years with acute or convalescent COVID-19.

CDR3 amino acids: CASSLRTGNTGELFF. CDR3 bases: TGCGCCAGCAGCCTACGGACAGGTAACACCGGGGAGCTGTTTTTT. The chain links TRBV5-1 to TRBJ2-2; TRBD1 matches at 7 bases. V trimming: 4 bases; J trimming: 2 bases; junction bases outside the gene matches: 5. CDR3 size: 15 residues. CDR1 SGHRS and CDR2 YFSETQ come from the germline V gene.

CDR3 region: CASSKIVMFGANVLTF. The CDR3 DNA is TGTGCCAGCAGCAAGATAGTGATGTTCGGGGCCAACGTCCTGACTTTC. V gene TRBV5-6 combines with J gene TRBJ2-6; no clear D gene. The CDR3 contains 16 residues. Trimming shortened V by 4 bases and J by 4 bases, and 15 bases separated the two germline ends. Germline V gene sequence: CDR1 SGHDT, CDR2 YYEEEE.

The rearrangement uses TRBV15 and TRBJ2-7, with D unclear. Matching the DNA end better, TRBJ2-5 makes the J call doubtful. The germline V gene encodes CDR1 LNHNV and CDR2 YYDKDF (reference sequence). The CDR3 totals 13 residues. CDR3 sequence reads: CATSRVAEQTQYF. CDR3 sequence (DNA): TGTGCCACCAGCAGAGTGGCAGAACAGACCCAGTACTTC.

This clone was seen only once. The chain links TRBV7-9 to TRBJ2-1, with 7 bases aligning to TRBD2. Per the germline V gene, CDR1 is SEHNR and CDR2 is FQNEAQ (reference sequence). The CDR3 contains 16 residues. V lost 3 bases to trimming and J lost 8 bases; unmatched junction nucleotides: 13. CDR3 coding DNA: TGTGCCAGCAGCTTGGGAGGGCGACGGGGTGGGTATGAGCAGTTCTTC. Translated: CASSLGGRRGGYEQFF.